Here is one T cell receptor (beta chain) with its context. Antigen: not known. The sample belongs to a study of T cell responses to AZD1222 COVID-19 vaccine. General study results and limits: With two AZD1222 doses given, Spike-specific TCR breadth and depth both rose. Within unmutated variant regions lay the reported targets of nearly half of spike-specific TCRs.

TCRdb keeps only in-frame clones here, not all; method: immunoSEQ multiplex PCR. The sample carries about 140,000 clones, around 88% recorded once. The CDR3 is 16 residues long. The V end was cut by 6 bases, the J end by 1 base, with 16 bases between. Germline V gives CDR1 MDHEN, CDR2 SYDVKM. The source of this sequence is an adult in good health. The chain recombines TRBV28 with TRBJ1-3; D might be TRBD1 (6 bases). The source material was peripheral blood, sampled on day 0 of AZD1222 vaccination. CDR3 residues: CASSLLQGLSGNTIYF. Here the CDR3 DNA reads TGTGCCAGCAGCCTTTTACAGGGCTTATCTGGAAACACCATATATTTT. Full variable domain (outside the CDR3, taken from reference TRBV28 and TRBJ1-3): DVKVTQSSRYLVKRTGEKVFLECVQDMDHENMFWYRQDPGLGLRLIYFSYDVKMKEKGDIPEGYSVSREKKERFSLILESASTNQTSMYLCASSLLQGLSGNTIYFGEGSWLTVV.